This T cell receptor beta chain was retrieved from a study of CD8 T cell repertoires and HIV-1 epitope variants. Profiled with immunoSEQ multiplex PCR; TCRdb holds only in-frame clones, not every one. The sample shows over 90,000 clones, 74% of them seen only once. This CDR3 comprises 12 residues. Trimming cost V 6 bases and J 7 bases, with 10 bases left between them. Germline V lookup: CDR1 MDHEN, CDR2 SYDVKM. The V gene is TRBV28, the J gene TRBJ1-5; D is uncertain. The specimen was uncultured baseline CD8+ T cells from peripheral blood mononuclear cells (PBMCs). This receptor was identified in a male donor with HIV. CDR3 in amino acids: CASSPPEQPQHF. CDR3 sequence (DNA): TGTGCCAGCAGCCCGCCAGAGCAGCCCCAGCATTTT.